The clone carrying this TCR beta chain was counted many times. Antigen specificity is unknown. Germline CDR1 and CDR2: SEHNR and FQNEAQ (reference sequence). Losses at the gene ends were 5 bases for V and 6 bases for J; bases not matched to a gene: 11. CDR3 length: 17 residues. The entry originates in a study of T cell repertoires in cytomegalovirus infection. As for the study in general: The study used recently identified HLA-C-restricted and well-studied HLA-B-restricted CMV epitopes.

TCRdb independently ran MiXCR on the reads; one entry per CDR3 protein. The repertoire includes fewer than 1,000,000 distinct CDR3 sequences, approximately 31% of them detected once, and 13% sits in the top ten. The sequencing here drew on cultured CD8+ T cells from PBMCs, taken from culture after CMV antigen stimulation. The V and J genes are TRBV7-9 and TRBJ2-1; TRBD1 matches 12 bases. This receptor was obtained from a human donor in good health (CMV status not recorded). Some clones in this sample may be carry-over from other donors' samples. The CDR3, as DNA: TGTGCCAGCAGCGATACCGGGGCGGGACAGGGGGCCAATGAGCAGTTCTTC. It specifies CASSDTGAGQGANEQFF.